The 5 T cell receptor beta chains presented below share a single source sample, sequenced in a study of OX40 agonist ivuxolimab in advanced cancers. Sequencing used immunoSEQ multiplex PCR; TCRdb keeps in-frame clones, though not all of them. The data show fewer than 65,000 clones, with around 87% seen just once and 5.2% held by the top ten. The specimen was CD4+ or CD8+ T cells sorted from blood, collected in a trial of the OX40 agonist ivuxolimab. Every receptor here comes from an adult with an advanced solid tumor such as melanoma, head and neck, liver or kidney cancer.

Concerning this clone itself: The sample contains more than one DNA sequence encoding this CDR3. The CDR3 nucleotides read TGCGCCAGCAGCTCGGGACTAGCGCTTTACGAGCAGTACTTC. It translates to CASSSGLALYEQYF. The V gene is TRBV5-1, the J gene TRBJ2-7, with 10 nucleotides matching TRBD2. The V segment lost 3 bases and the J segment 4 bases; nucleotides outside the gene matches: 4. Germline V gene data show CDR1 as SGHRS and CDR2 as YFSETQ. The CDR3 has 14 amino acids. The entire variable domain, with the rest obtained from reference TRBV5-1 and TRBJ2-7, is as follows: KAGVTQTPRYLIKTRGQQVTLSCSPISGHRSVSWYQQTPGQGLQFLFEYFSETQRNKGNFPGRFSGRQFSNSRSEMNVSTLELGDSALYLCASSSGLALYEQYFGPGTRLTVT.

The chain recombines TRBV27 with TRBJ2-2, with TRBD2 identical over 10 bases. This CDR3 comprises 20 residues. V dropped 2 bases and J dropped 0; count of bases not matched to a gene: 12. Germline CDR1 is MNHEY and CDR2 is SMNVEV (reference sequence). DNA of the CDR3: TGTGCCAGCAGTTTAAGGATTATTAGTAGCGGGGGGCCGAACACCGGGGAGCTGTTTTTT. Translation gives CASSLRIISSGGPNTGELFF.

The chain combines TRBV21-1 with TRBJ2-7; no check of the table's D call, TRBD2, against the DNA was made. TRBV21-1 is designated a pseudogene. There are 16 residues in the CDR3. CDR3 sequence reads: CASSKPSGALSYEQYF. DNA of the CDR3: TGTGCCAGCAGCAAACCGAGCGGGGCACTCTCCTACGAGCAGTACTTC.

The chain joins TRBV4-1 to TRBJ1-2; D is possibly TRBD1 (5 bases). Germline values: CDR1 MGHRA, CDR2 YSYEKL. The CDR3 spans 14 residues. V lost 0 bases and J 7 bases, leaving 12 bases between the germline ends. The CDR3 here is CASSQDGTQVGYTF. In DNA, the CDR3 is TGCGCCAGCAGCCAAGATGGGACCCAAGTTGGCTACACCTTC.

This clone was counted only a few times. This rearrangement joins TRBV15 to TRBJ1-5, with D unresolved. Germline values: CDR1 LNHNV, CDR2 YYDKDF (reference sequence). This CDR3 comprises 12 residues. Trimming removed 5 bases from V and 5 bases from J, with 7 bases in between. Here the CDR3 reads CATSSPDQPQHF. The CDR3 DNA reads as TGTGCCACCAGCTCCCCAGATCAGCCCCAGCATTTT.